The 15 T cell receptor beta chains given below trace back to one sample, sequenced in a study of beta chain features in type 1 diabetes. What was sequenced were expressed TCRB transcripts, since all of the isolated RNA had been reverse transcribed. Measured with immunoSEQ multiplex PCR; TCRdb has only the in-frame clones, and not every one. This sample has a few hundred thousand clones, with around 20% found just once. Sequencing was performed on naive CD4+ T cells from blood. The receptor set was obtained from a young woman in good health.

In this sample, this clone turned up a few times. This chain connects TRBV7-9 to TRBJ2-3, with 7 bases identical to TRBD2. The junction had 8 bases not matched to a gene; V was cut back by 1 base and J by 1 base. Per germline, CDR1 SEHNR and CDR2 FQNEAQ (reference sequence). CDR3 length: 17 amino acids. The CDR3 region is CASSLGTRLKRTDTQYF. CDR3 sequence (DNA): TGTGCCAGCAGCTTAGGGACTAGGCTAAAACGCACAGATACGCAGTATTTT.

This clone came up a few times. The rearrangement uses TRBV5-6 and TRBJ2-7; D gene unclear. Trimming took 3 bases from V and 5 from J, leaving 6 bases between them. Germline assignment: CDR1 SGHDT and CDR2 YYEEEE. This CDR3 contains 11 residues. CDR3 coding DNA: TGTGCCAGCAGCTCTTTCCACGAGCAGTACTTC. Amino acids: CASSSFHEQYF.

This clone has only a few counts. The CDR3 region is CASSQRGGYTF. DNA of the CDR3: TGCGCCAGCAGCCAGAGGGGGGGCTACACCTTC. The chain carries TRBV4-1 and TRBJ1-2, with D possibly being TRBD1 (6 bases). Trimming took 3 bases from V and 8 from J, leaving 7 bases between them. CDR1 and CDR2 from the germline V gene are MGHRA and YSYEKL. The CDR3 spans 11 residues.

There are a few counts of this clone. V is TRBV18 and J is TRBJ1-1; 7 bases align to TRBD1. This CDR3 comprises 15 residues. J lost 1 base, V lost 5 bases, and 7 bases had no gene match. From germline, CDR1 is KGHSH and CDR2 LQKENI. The CDR3 here is CASSSDRWQNTEAFF. The CDR3 DNA is TGTGCCAGCTCATCGGACAGGTGGCAGAACACTGAAGCTTTCTTT.

This clone was counted only a few times. The rearrangement uses TRBV6-6 and TRBJ2-5; D possibly corresponds to TRBD1 (6 bases). Trimming took 10 bases from V and 1 from J, leaving 16 bases between them. The germline V gene encodes CDR1 MNHNY and CDR2 SVGAGI (reference sequence). The CDR3 length is 14 residues. The DNA of the CDR3 is TGTGCCACCTATCAGGTGGACAGCCAAGAGACCCAGTACTTC. It yields the protein CATYQVDSQETQYF.

CDR3 residues: CAWRFPLTGELFF. Here the CDR3 DNA reads TGTGCCTGGAGATTCCCACTCACCGGGGAGCTGTTTTTT. V is TRBV30 and J is TRBJ2-2; D is uncertain. The germline V gene encodes CDR1 GTSNPN and CDR2 SVGIG (reference sequence). This CDR3 contains 13 residues. V lost 3 bases and J 4 bases, leaving 9 bases between the germline ends.

The chain recombines TRBV7-3 with TRBJ1-5; 7 bases are a match to TRBD1. CDR1 is SGHTA and CDR2 is FQGTGA in the germline V gene. The trim removed 1 base at V and 6 bases at J, leaving 0 bases unmatched. The CDR3 contains 13 residues. CDR3 coding DNA: TGTGCCAGCAGCTTAAACAGGGGTCAGCCCCAGCATTTT. Its protein is CASSLNRGQPQHF.

In its sample, this clone was seen a few times. This chain uses TRBV5-1 with TRBJ1-1, with 7 bases matching TRBD1. This CDR3 spans 13 amino acids. The germline V gene has CDR1 SGHRS and CDR2 YFSETQ. V gave up 2 bases and J gave up 3 bases; unmatched junction bases: 1. The CDR3 here is CASSFTGDTEAFF. DNA of the CDR3: TGCGCCAGCAGCTTTACAGGGGACACTGAAGCTTTCTTT.

The table lists this clone with a few counts. The chain carries TRBV7-9 and TRBJ2-3; TRBD2 aligns across 10 bases. The CDR3 has 16 amino acids. CDR1 and CDR2 (germline): SEHNR, FQNEAQ (reference sequence). The V segment lost 4 bases and the J segment 3 bases; nucleotides outside the gene matches: 7. In DNA form, the CDR3 reads TGTGCCAGCAGCTCCGACGGGGGACTAGCGACAGATACGCAGTATTTT. It translates to CASSSDGGLATDTQYF.

This clone came up once. V gene TRBV5-1 combines with J gene TRBJ2-7, with 9 bases identical to TRBD1. Germline loops: CDR1 SGHRS, CDR2 YFSETQ. The CDR3 contains 14 residues. V lost 4 bases, J lost 7 bases, and 9 bases stayed unmatched. CDR3 protein: CASSLRQGEGEQYF. CDR3 bases: TGCGCCAGCAGCCTTCGACAGGGGGAAGGGGAGCAGTACTTC.

This rearrangement joins TRBV7-3 to TRBJ2-1; 11 bases map to TRBD2. The germline V gene has CDR1 SGHTA and CDR2 FQGTGA. The CDR3 is 15 amino acids. The ends lost 2 bases at V and 8 bases at J; junction bases unmatched: 5. The CDR3 spells CASSLASGGFDEQFF. CDR3 coding DNA: TGTGCCAGCAGCTTAGCTAGCGGGGGGTTCGATGAGCAGTTCTTC.

This clone was picked up a small number of times. The chain couples TRBV2 to TRBJ2-2; 7 positions agree with TRBD1. Unmatched junction bases numbered 4, after V lost 7 bases and J lost 5 bases. The CDR3 runs 13 residues. Germline CDR1 and CDR2: SNHLY and FYNNEI. CDR3 nucleotides: TGTGCCAGCACGGACAGGACGACCGGGGAGCTGTTTTTT. Protein sequence: CASTDRTTGELFF.

The V gene is TRBV7-3, the J gene TRBJ2-5, with a weak D call TRBD2 (6 bases). V was cut by 6 bases and J by 4 bases, with 12 bases left in between. The CDR3 is 13 residues long. Germline V gene lookup returns CDR1 SGHTA and CDR2 FQGTGA. The chain's CDR3 is CASSYGGLETQYF. The CDR3, as DNA: TGTGCCAGCAGTTACGGGGGTCTAGAGACCCAGTACTTC. Full variable domain (outside the CDR3, taken from reference TRBV7-3 and TRBJ2-5): GAGVSQTPSNKVTEKGKYVELRCDPISGHTALYWYRQSLGQGPEFLIYFQGTGAADDSGLPNDRFFAVRPEGSVSTLKIQRTERGDSAVYLCASSYGGLETQYFGPGTRLLVL.

V usage is TRBV30 and J usage is TRBJ2-5; 7 bases are shared with TRBD2. The CDR3 runs to 15 residues. The V segment lost 0 bases and the J segment 3 bases; nucleotides outside the gene matches: 7. Germline CDR1 reads GTSNPN; CDR2 reads SVGIG (reference sequence). The CDR3 sequence is CAWSVRGERKETQYF. The DNA of the CDR3 is TGTGCCTGGAGTGTACGGGGGGAACGGAAAGAGACCCAGTACTTC.

The J gene is TRBJ1-1, the V gene TRBV29-1; D is undetermined. CDR1 is SQVTM and CDR2 is ANQGSEA in the germline V gene. The V end was cut by 4 bases, the J end by 1 base, with 7 bases between. The CDR3 is 12 residues long. The CDR3 DNA sequence: TGCAGCGTTGTAACACCGAACACTGAAGCTTTCTTT. It specifies CSVVTPNTEAFF.